This TCR beta chain was identified in a study of radiotherapy plus CTLA-4 blockade in lung cancer. CDR3 length: 16 amino acids. V was trimmed by 2 bases and J by 0 bases, leaving 11 bases between them. In germline, CDR1 is MNHNS, CDR2 SASEGT. This table comes from immunoSEQ multiplex PCR, and its TCRdb copy is limited to in-frame clones, with some not included. The sample lists tens of thousands of clones; 70% to 85% were seen once. Study-level findings and limits: Dynamics of early blood T cell clones, together with interferon-beta, were reportedly the best predictors of response.

A note on this clone: Antigen: not known.

It was focal radiation plus CTLA-4 blockade with ipilimumab that patients with chemo-refractory metastatic non-small-cell lung cancer received. This receptor was taken from a human donor with non-small cell lung cancer who had a partial response to radiotherapy plus ipilimumab. The starting material was peripheral blood, obtained from a patient treated with radiotherapy plus ipilimumab. V and J are TRBV6-1 and TRBJ2-1; D is unclear. The CDR3 nucleotides are TGTGCCAGCAGTGAATACGGTAGCTACTCCTACAATGAGCAGTTCTTC. Its protein product is CASSEYGSYSYNEQFF.